Each of the 9 T cell receptor beta chains below was sequenced from the same sample in a study of blood T cell repertoires in COVID-19. TCRdb keeps only in-frame clones here, not all; method: immunoSEQ multiplex PCR. This sample has 140,000 to 150,000 clones, with around 86% found just once. Specimen: PBMCs or T cells enriched from blood (not recorded which). Receptors were obtained from a man between 60 and 70 years old who had recovered from COVID-19.

This rearrangement joins TRBV3-1 (or the pseudogene TRBV3-2) to TRBJ2-3, with 9 positions matching TRBD1. Germline CDR1 reads LGHDT; CDR2 reads YNNKEL (reference sequence). The CDR3 totals 14 residues. V shed 5 bases and J 5 bases; nucleotides not matched to a gene: 5. In DNA form, the CDR3 reads TGTGCCAGCAGCTTGGGACAGGGTAGAGATACGCAGTATTTT. Protein: CASSLGQGRDTQYF.

The CDR3 sequence is CASSGLAGADTQYF. The CDR3 region has the DNA TGTGCCAGCAGCGGCCTAGCGGGGGCAGATACGCAGTATTTT. The gene calls are TRBV28 and TRBJ2-3, with 10 bases matching TRBD2. The CDR3 length is 14 residues. Germline-derived CDR1 and CDR2 are MDHEN and SYDVKM. V lost 6 bases, J lost 4 bases, and 4 bases stayed unmatched. Drawing the rest from reference TRBV28 and TRBJ2-3, the complete variable domain is DVKVTQSSRYLVKRTGEKVFLECVQDMDHENMFWYRQDPGLGLRLIYFSYDVKMKEKGDIPEGYSVSREKKERFSLILESASTNQTSMYLCASSGLAGADTQYFGPGTRLTVL.

This clone was seen only a few times. The chain is built from TRBV29-1 and TRBJ1-5; TRBD1 might be the D (5 bases). CDR1 SQVTM and CDR2 ANQGSEA come from the germline V gene. Trimming pared 7 bases from V and 2 bases from J, leaving 9 bases between. The CDR3 spans 12 residues. The CDR3 loop reads CSAKTGNQPQHF. The CDR3 DNA reads TGCAGCGCAAAGACAGGCAATCAGCCCCAGCATTTT.

The chain joins TRBV19 to TRBJ2-7; TRBD2 agrees at 7 bases. CDR1 is LNHDA and CDR2 is SQIVND in the germline V gene (reference sequence). The CDR3 totals 16 residues. With V trimmed by 2 bases and J by 3 bases, 10 bases remained unmatched. The CDR3 protein is CASSITSDSTHYEQYF. The DNA for the CDR3 is TGTGCCAGTAGTATAACTAGCGATTCCACCCACTACGAGCAGTACTTC.

This clone was picked up one time. This chain uses TRBV28 with TRBJ1-2; 7 nucleotides align to TRBD1. Germline loops: CDR1 MDHEN, CDR2 SYDVKM. J was trimmed by 4 bases and V by 3 bases; bases with no gene match: 2. The CDR3 runs 13 residues. CDR3 bases: TGTGCCAGCAGTTTTGCAGGGGGCTATGGCTACACCTTC. Its translation: CASSFAGGYGYTF.

The chain recombines TRBV5-1 with TRBJ2-2; 9 bases are shared with TRBD2. Germline loops: CDR1 SGHRS, CDR2 YFSETQ. The CDR3 covers 15 residues. The J segment lost 1 base and the V segment lost 2 bases, leaving 0 bases of the junction unmatched. Written as DNA, the CDR3 is TGCGCCAGCAGCTTACTAGCGGGGAACACCGGGGAGCTGTTTTTT. It translates to CASSLLAGNTGELFF.

This clone was counted a single time. The gene calls are TRBV5-1 and TRBJ1-1; 9 positions agree with TRBD1. Looked up from germline, CDR1 is SGHRS and CDR2 is YFSETQ. This CDR3 has 14 amino acids. J lost 4 bases, V lost 3 bases, and 4 bases had no gene match. The CDR3 spells CASSSTGGSTEAFF. CDR3 in DNA: TGCGCCAGCAGCTCGACAGGGGGTAGCACTGAAGCTTTCTTT.

This clone turned up a few times. The chain joins TRBV24-1 to TRBJ1-2; a possible D gene is TRBD1 (6 bases). Germline CDR1 KGHDR, CDR2 SFDVKD. The CDR3 has 11 amino acids. Trimming removed 5 bases at V and 7 bases at J, with 7 bases between. The CDR3 DNA reads TGTGCCACCAGTGCAGGGGTTGGCTACACCTTC. It codes for CATSAGVGYTF.

The table lists this clone with a few counts. The V gene is TRBV6-5, the J gene TRBJ1-2; 8 nucleotides match TRBD1. CDR1 and CDR2 from the germline V gene are MNHEY and SVGAGI. The V and J ends lost 7 bases and 8 bases, in that order; junction bases with no gene match: 12. CDR3 length: 14 residues. CDR3 in DNA: TGTGCCAGCACCCCACGGAGGACAGGGCCCGGCTACACCTTC. Encoded protein: CASTPRRTGPGYTF.